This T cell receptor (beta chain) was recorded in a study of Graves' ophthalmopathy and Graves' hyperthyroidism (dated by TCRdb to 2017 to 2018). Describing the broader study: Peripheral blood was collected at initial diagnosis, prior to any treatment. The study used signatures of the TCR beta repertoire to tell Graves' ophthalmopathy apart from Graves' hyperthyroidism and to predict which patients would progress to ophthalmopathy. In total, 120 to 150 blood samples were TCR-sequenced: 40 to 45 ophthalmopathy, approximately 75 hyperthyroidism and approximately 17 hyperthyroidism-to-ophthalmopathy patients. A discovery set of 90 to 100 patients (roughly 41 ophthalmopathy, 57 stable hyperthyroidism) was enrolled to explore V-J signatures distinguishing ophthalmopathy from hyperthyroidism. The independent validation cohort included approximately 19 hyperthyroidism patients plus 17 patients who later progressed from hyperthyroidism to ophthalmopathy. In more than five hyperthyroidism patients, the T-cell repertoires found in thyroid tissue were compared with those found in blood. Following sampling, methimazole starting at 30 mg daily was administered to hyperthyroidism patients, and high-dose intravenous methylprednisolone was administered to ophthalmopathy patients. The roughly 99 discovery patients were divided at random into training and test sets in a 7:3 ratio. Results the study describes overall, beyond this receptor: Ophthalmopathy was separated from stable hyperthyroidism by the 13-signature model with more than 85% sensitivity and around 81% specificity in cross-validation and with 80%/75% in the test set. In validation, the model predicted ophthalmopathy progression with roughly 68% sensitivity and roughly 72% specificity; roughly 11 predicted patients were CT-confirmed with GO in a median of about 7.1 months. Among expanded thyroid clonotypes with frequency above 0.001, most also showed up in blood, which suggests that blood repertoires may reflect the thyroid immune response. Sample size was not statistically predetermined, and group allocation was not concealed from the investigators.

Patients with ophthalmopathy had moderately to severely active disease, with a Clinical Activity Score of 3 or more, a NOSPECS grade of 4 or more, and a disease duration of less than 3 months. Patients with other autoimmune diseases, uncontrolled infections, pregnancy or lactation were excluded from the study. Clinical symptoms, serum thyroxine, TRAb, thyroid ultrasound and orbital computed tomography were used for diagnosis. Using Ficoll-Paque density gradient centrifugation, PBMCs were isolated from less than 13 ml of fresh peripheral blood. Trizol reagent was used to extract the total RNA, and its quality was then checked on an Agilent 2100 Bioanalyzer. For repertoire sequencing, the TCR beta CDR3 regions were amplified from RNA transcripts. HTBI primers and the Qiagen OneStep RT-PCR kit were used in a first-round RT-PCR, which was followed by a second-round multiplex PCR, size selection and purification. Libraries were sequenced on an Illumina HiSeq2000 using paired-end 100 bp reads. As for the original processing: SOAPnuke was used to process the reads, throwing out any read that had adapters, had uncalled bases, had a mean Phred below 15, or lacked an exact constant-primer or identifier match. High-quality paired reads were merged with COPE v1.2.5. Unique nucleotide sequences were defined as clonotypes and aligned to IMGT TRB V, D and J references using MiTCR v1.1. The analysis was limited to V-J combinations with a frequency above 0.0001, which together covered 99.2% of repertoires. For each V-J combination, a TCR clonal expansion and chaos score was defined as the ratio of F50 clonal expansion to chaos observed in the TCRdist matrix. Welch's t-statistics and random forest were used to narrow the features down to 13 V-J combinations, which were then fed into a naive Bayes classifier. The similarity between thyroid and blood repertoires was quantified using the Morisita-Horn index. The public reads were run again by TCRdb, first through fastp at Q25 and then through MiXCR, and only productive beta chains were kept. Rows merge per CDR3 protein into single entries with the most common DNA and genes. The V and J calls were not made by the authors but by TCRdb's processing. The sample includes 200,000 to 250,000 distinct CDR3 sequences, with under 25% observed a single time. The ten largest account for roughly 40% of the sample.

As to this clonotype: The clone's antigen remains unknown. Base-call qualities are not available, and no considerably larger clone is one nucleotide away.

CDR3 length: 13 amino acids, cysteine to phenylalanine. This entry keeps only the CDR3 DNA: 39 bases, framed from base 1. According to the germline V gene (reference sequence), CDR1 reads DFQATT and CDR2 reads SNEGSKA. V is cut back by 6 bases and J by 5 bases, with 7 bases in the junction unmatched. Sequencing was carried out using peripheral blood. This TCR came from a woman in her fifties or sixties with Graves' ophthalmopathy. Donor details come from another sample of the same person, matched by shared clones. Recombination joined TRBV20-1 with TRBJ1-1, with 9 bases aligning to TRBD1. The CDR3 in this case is CSAQTGGNTEAFF. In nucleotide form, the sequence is TGCAGTGCCCAGACAGGGGGAAATACTGAAGCTTTCTTT.